This T cell receptor (beta chain) is drawn from a study of shared clonotypes between healthy human individuals. In the sorted-subset replicate PCRs, approximately 200 ng DNA, 25,000 to 35,000 T cell genomes, was used. Generated by immunoSEQ multiplex PCR, the TCRdb table keeps only in-frame clones and is missing some. In the table there are over a million clones, 78% of which are singletons. The CDR3 is 14 residues long. In germline, CDR1 is SGHNT, CDR2 YENEEA. J was trimmed by 2 bases and V by 1 base; bases with no gene match: 2. The sample comprised memory CD4+ T cells from PBMCs. The subset is: CD45RA-negative fraction. This receptor was taken from a man aged 18 to 29 in good health. Some clones in this sample may be carry-over from other donors' samples. The chain recombines TRBV11-3 with TRBJ2-7, with TRBD1 identical over 7 bases. The CDR3 loop is CASSLGTGAYEQYF. Here the CDR3 DNA reads TGTGCCAGCAGCTTAGGGACAGGAGCCTACGAGCAGTACTTC.